Listed here are 13 T cell receptor beta chains from one sample, sequenced in a study of shared clonotypes between healthy human individuals. The protocol was immunoSEQ multiplex PCR, while the TCRdb copy is restricted to in-frame clones and leaves out a portion. The sample yields a few million clones, more than 80% seen once. Sequences were obtained from naive CD4+ T cells sorted from blood. The subset was: CD45RA+ positively selected. These receptors all stem from a man between 18 and 35 years old in good health.

V gene TRBV4-1 combines with J gene TRBJ2-5, with TRBD1 matching over 8 bases. The end of the DNA aligns better with TRBJ2-7, so the J call may be wrong. Germline V lookup: CDR1 MGHRA, CDR2 YSYEKL. There are 17 residues in the CDR3. As DNA, the CDR3 is TGCGCCAGCAGCCTATTAGCCGGGACAGGAGACTACTACGAGCAGTACTTC. Translating it yields CASSLLAGTGDYYEQYF.

The rearrangement joins TRBV7-8 to TRBJ2-7, with D possibly matching TRBD2 (6 bases). This CDR3 has 17 amino acids. From germline, CDR1 is SGHVS and CDR2 FQNEAQ. V was cut by 3 bases and J by 0 bases, with 18 bases left in between. The CDR3 here is CASSLLVRGSSSYEQYF. CDR3 bases: TGTGCCAGCAGCTTGCTTGTACGGGGGAGTAGCTCCTACGAGCAGTACTTC.

Only a few counts were recorded for this clone. An end of the junction does not agree with germline; a read error may underlie this. The chain links TRBV5-1 to TRBJ1-2; D gene ambiguous. The CDR3 extends over 12 amino acids. From germline, CDR1 is SGHRS and CDR2 YFSETQ. The chain's CDR3 is CASSLVLSAACF. DNA of the CDR3: TGCGCCAGCAGCTTGGTTCTATCGGCAGCTTGCTTC.

This clone occurred a few times. J is TRBJ1-5 and V is TRBV19, with unresolved D. Germline loops: CDR1 LNHDA, CDR2 SQIVND (reference sequence). V shed 4 bases and J shed 8 bases, with 15 bases lying between them. CDR3 length: 14 residues. DNA of the CDR3: TGTGCCAGTAGTAACTCAGGACCTAATGAGCCCCAGCATTTT. Translated, it gives CASSNSGPNEPQHF.

The chain employs TRBV7-9 and TRBJ2-7; D gene ambiguous. The CDR3 consists of 14 residues. V dropped 1 base and J dropped 3 bases, with 10 bases sitting between them. The germline CDR1 and CDR2 sequences are SEHNR and FQNEAQ (reference sequence). This CDR3 is CASSLGIDHYEQYF. DNA for the CDR3: TGTGCCAGCAGCTTAGGGATAGATCACTACGAGCAGTACTTC.

The chain carries TRBV10-2 and TRBJ2-2; tentatively, D is TRBD2 (6 bases). This CDR3 region has 15 residues. Germline lookup yields CDR1 WSHSY and CDR2 SAAADI. With 4 bases removed from V and 6 bases from J, the gap between germline ends came to 15 bases. CDR3 in amino acids: CASSALQTRPGELFF. The DNA of the CDR3 is TGCGCCAGCAGTGCCCTCCAGACTAGACCCGGGGAGCTGTTTTTT.

V usage is TRBV4-1 and J usage is TRBJ2-3; 12 bases are shared with TRBD2. Per the germline V gene, CDR1 is MGHRA and CDR2 is YSYEKL. With 5 bases clipped from V and 3 bases from J, the junction kept 12 bases outside the gene matches. CDR3 length equals 18 residues. In DNA, the CDR3 is TGCGCCAGCAGCTCCTCTAGCGGGAGGGCCAGGAAAACAGATACGCAGTATTTT. Translating it yields CASSSSSGRARKTDTQYF.

This clone has just one count. The chain uses TRBV5-8 and TRBJ2-3, with 13 positions matching TRBD2. The germline V gene encodes CDR1 SGHTS and CDR2 YDEGEE. The trim removed 4 bases at V and 3 bases at J, leaving 5 bases unmatched. The CDR3 length is 16 residues. The CDR3 DNA follows: TGTGCCAGCAGCCCCGGGACTAGCGGGAAGACAGATACGCAGTATTTT. Protein: CASSPGTSGKTDTQYF.

The chain couples TRBV5-4 to TRBJ2-7, with D tentatively TRBD2 (6 bases). Trimming left V 0 bases short and J 2 bases short, with 12 bases between. The length of the CDR3 is 15 residues. CDR1 is SGHNT, CDR2 YYREEE, per germline (reference sequence). The CDR3, as DNA: TGTGCCAGCAGCTTGGGGGGGACTTTGCCCTACGAGCAGTACTTC. This encodes CASSLGGTLPYEQYF.

This sequence joins TRBV18 and TRBJ2-1; 10 bases agree with TRBD2. CDR3 length: 16 amino acids. V gave up 4 bases and J gave up 5 bases; unmatched junction bases: 8. Per the germline V gene, CDR1 is KGHSH and CDR2 is LQKENI. This CDR3 reads CASSLALAGDHNEQFF. The CDR3 nucleotides are TGTGCCAGCTCACTCGCCCTAGCGGGAGACCACAATGAGCAGTTCTTC.

V is TRBV7-6 and J is TRBJ2-7; 7 bases fit TRBD1. The J segment lost 4 bases and the V segment lost 1 base, leaving 4 bases of the junction unmatched. The CDR3 has 14 amino acids. CDR1 is SGHVS, CDR2 FNYEAQ, per germline. CDR3 nucleotide sequence: TGTGCCAGCAGCTTAGTTGGCAGGGGGTACGAGCAGTACTTC. Amino acid sequence: CASSLVGRGYEQYF.

J is TRBJ2-3 and V is TRBV10-3, with 8 positions matching TRBD2. V was pared by 5 bases and J by 2 bases, with 6 bases of the junction left unmatched. CDR3 size: 15 residues. CDR1 is ENHRY, CDR2 SYGVKD, per germline. The CDR3 coding sequence is TGTGCCATCAGTTTCAGCGGGGGCCACACAGATACGCAGTATTTT. It translates to CAISFSGGHTDTQYF.

This clone is a singleton in its sample. The rearrangement uses TRBV6-5 and TRBJ2-7; TRBD1 agrees at 9 bases. V was clipped by 2 bases and J by 3 bases; unmatched bases: 8. This CDR3 has 16 residues. Germline-derived CDR1 and CDR2 are MNHEY and SVGAGI. The DNA for the CDR3 is TGTGCCAGCAGTTACGATGGGACAGGGCGGGTCTACGAGCAGTACTTC. The encoded protein is CASSYDGTGRVYEQYF.